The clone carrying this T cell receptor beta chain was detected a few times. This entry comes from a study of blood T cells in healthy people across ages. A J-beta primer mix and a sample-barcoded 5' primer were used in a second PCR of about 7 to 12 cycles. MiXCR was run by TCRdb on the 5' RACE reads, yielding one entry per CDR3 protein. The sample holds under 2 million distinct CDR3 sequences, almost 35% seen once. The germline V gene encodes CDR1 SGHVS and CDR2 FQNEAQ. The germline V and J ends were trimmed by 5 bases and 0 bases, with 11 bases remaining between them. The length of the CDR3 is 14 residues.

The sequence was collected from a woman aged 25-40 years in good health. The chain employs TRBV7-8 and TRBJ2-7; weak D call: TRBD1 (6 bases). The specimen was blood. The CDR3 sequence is CASSPTGYSYEQYF. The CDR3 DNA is TGTGCCAGCAGCCCAACAGGGTACTCCTACGAGCAGTACTTC.